The rows below give T cell receptor beta chains drawn from one sample of a study of cytomegalovirus exposure and HLA in healthy donors. TCRdb's table, derived via immunoSEQ multiplex PCR, lists solely in-frame clones and lacks some. The sample yields about 130,000 clones, just over 75% seen once. Sequencing was performed on PBMCs. These receptors were obtained from a woman aged 50 to 60 in good health and CMV-seronegative. Each CDR3 is given with its conserved first and last residue. D genes are given only for firm matches. The size entry is marked missing in some rows and otherwise reads once, few, many or a size class.

d_call: NA
clone_size: NA
j_call: TRBJ2-7
v_call: TRBV27
cdr3_aa: CARSYEQYF
cdr3_nt: TGTGCCCGCTCCTACGAGCAGTACTTC

d_call: TRBD2
clone_size: NA
j_call: TRBJ2-7
v_call: TRBV28
cdr3_aa: CASTPLWLAGAEQYF
cdr3_nt: TGTGCCAGCACCCCTCTATGGCTAGCGGGAGCCGAGCAGTACTTC

d_call: NA
clone_size: few
j_call: TRBJ2-7
v_call: TRBV6-5
cdr3_aa: CASRRGAGPYEQYF
cdr3_nt: TGTGCCAGCAGGCGGGGCGCAGGGCCCTACGAGCAGTACTTC

d_call: NA
clone_size: few
j_call: TRBJ1-3
v_call: TRBV19
cdr3_aa: CASSMTSAGNTIYF
cdr3_nt: TGTGCCAGTAGTATGACATCCGCGGGAAACACCATATATTTT

d_call: TRBD1
clone_size: NA
j_call: TRBJ2-7
v_call: TRBV2
cdr3_aa: CASREGQGVNEQYF
cdr3_nt: TGTGCCAGCAGGGAGGGACAGGGGGTCAACGAGCAGTACTTC

d_call: NA
clone_size: NA
j_call: TRBJ1-1
v_call: TRBV18
cdr3_aa: CASSPPNSKNTEAFF
cdr3_nt: TGTGCCAGCTCACCACCGAACTCGAAAAACACTGAAGCTTTCTTT

d_call: NA
clone_size: NA
j_call: TRBJ2-1
v_call: TRBV9
cdr3_aa: CASSAGGGSLYNEQFF
cdr3_nt: TGTGCCAGCAGCGCGGGGGGCGGGAGCCTATACAATGAGCAGTTCTTC

d_call: NA
clone_size: NA
j_call: TRBJ1-3
v_call: TRBV28
cdr3_aa: CASSKYGAVSQSSGNTIYF
cdr3_nt: TGTGCCAGCAGCAAATATGGGGCCGTTTCGCAAAGCTCTGGAAACACCATATATTTT

d_call: NA
clone_size: few
j_call: TRBJ2-3
v_call: TRBV7-3
cdr3_aa: CASTPNPWGRTSTDTQYF
cdr3_nt: TGTGCCAGCACCCCAAACCCTTGGGGGCGGACTAGCACAGATACGCAGTATTTT

d_call: NA
clone_size: once
j_call: TRBJ2-5
v_call: TRBV5-4
cdr3_aa: CASSKPQTDFQETQYF
cdr3_nt: TGTGCCAGCAGCAAACCTCAGACAGACTTCCAAGAGACCCAGTACTTC

d_call: NA
clone_size: NA
j_call: TRBJ2-3
v_call: TRBV10-3
cdr3_aa: CAISVKDRSEGRATDTQYF
cdr3_nt: TGTGCCATCAGTGTAAAGGACAGATCGGAAGGTAGAGCCACAGATACGCAGTATTTT

d_call: TRBD2
clone_size: NA
j_call: TRBJ2-5
v_call: TRBV2
cdr3_aa: CASSEVGGIQTQYF
cdr3_nt: TGTGCCAGCAGTGAAGTGGGGGGGATTCAGACCCAGTACTTC

d_call: NA
clone_size: NA
j_call: TRBJ1-1
v_call: TRBV5-1
cdr3_aa: CASSLDGQSGPEAFF
cdr3_nt: TGCGCCAGCAGCTTGGATGGACAGTCGGGCCCTGAAGCTTTCTTT

d_call: TRBD1
clone_size: NA
j_call: TRBJ1-1
v_call: TRBV29-1
cdr3_aa: CSVTQAGGGNTEAFF
cdr3_nt: TGCAGCGTTACGCAAGCAGGGGGAGGAAACACTGAAGCTTTCTTT

d_call: NA
clone_size: NA
j_call: TRBJ2-3
v_call: TRBV7-3
cdr3_aa: CASQRWGRVSDTQYF
cdr3_nt: TGTGCCAGCCAACGGTGGGGGCGCGTCTCAGATACGCAGTATTTT

d_call: NA
clone_size: NA
j_call: TRBJ2-7
v_call: TRBV5-1
cdr3_aa: CASSTEFPYEQYF
cdr3_nt: TGCGCCAGCAGCACAGAGTTCCCCTACGAGCAGTACTTC

d_call: TRBD1
clone_size: NA
j_call: TRBJ1-1
v_call: TRBV5-4
cdr3_aa: CASSQGAGTEAFF
cdr3_nt: TGTGCCAGCAGCCAGGGGGCCGGCACTGAAGCTTTCTTT

d_call: NA
clone_size: NA
j_call: TRBJ2-2
v_call: TRBV6-5
cdr3_aa: CASSRAGGELFF
cdr3_nt: TGTGCCAGCAGTCGTGCCGGCGGGGAGCTGTTTTTT

d_call: NA
clone_size: NA
j_call: TRBJ1-5
v_call: TRBV27
cdr3_aa: CASSPDSRQPQHF
cdr3_nt: TGTGCCAGCAGCCCCGACAGTCGACAGCCCCAGCATTTT

d_call: TRBD2
clone_size: NA
j_call: TRBJ2-5
v_call: TRBV19
cdr3_aa: CASSIPGLARETQYF
cdr3_nt: TGTGCCAGTAGTATACCGGGACTAGCAAGAGAGACCCAGTACTTC

d_call: TRBD1
clone_size: NA
j_call: TRBJ2-3
v_call: TRBV9
cdr3_aa: CASSVAGQGPDTQYF
cdr3_nt: TGTGCCAGCAGCGTCGCGGGACAGGGGCCAGATACGCAGTATTTT

d_call: TRBD2
clone_size: few
j_call: TRBJ2-1
v_call: TRBV29-1
cdr3_aa: CSVGLADYNEQFF
cdr3_nt: TGCAGCGTAGGACTAGCGGACTACAATGAGCAGTTCTTC

d_call: TRBD1
clone_size: NA
j_call: TRBJ1-1
v_call: TRBV15
cdr3_aa: CATSTDREGNTEAFF
cdr3_nt: TGTGCCACCAGCACGGACAGGGAGGGGAACACTGAAGCTTTCTTT

d_call: NA
clone_size: NA
j_call: TRBJ2-2
v_call: TRBV7-9
cdr3_aa: CASSLPVRAVNTGELFF
cdr3_nt: TGTGCCAGCAGCCTGCCCGTGAGGGCGGTGAACACCGGGGAGCTGTTTTTT

d_call: TRBD1
clone_size: NA
j_call: TRBJ1-1
v_call: TRBV10-3
cdr3_aa: CAISVSGGGTEAFF
cdr3_nt: TGTGCCATCAGTGTCTCAGGGGGAGGCACTGAAGCTTTCTTT